This TCR beta chain originates from a study of PD-1 blockade in classical Hodgkin lymphoma (dated by TCRdb to 2018 to 2021). Describing the broader study: Nivolumab dosing was 3 mg/kg intravenously every 2 weeks, continuing until either disease progression or unacceptable toxicity. The study used CyTOF and TCR beta sequencing to define a peripheral blood immune signature of response to PD-1 blockade in classical Hodgkin lymphoma. What the research found in general, with its limitations: The study was limited to a single clinical trial cohort, and causes of repertoire differences, possibly disease activity or prior therapy, remained undefined. Patients starting nivolumab less than 1 year after ASCT had lower diversity and were excluded from later analyses to avoid confounding by immune reconstitution. Baseline TCR diversity was reported to be lower in newly diagnosed patients than in healthy donors and to be lower still in relapsed/refractory patients. Among trial patients, those achieving complete response had baseline diversity similar to that of newly diagnosed patients, while diversity was significantly lower in partial responders and progressors. A significant rise by C4D1 was seen in CD4+ but not CD8+ TCR diversity (p=0.0027 vs p=0.16), with the rise being most apparent in complete responders (p=0.02).

Genomic DNA was isolated using the Qiagen DNeasy kit from unsorted PBMCs as well as from negatively selected CD4+ and CD8+ fractions. TCR beta CDR3 regions were amplified by immunoSEQ multiplex PCR using primers annealing to V and J segments. A synthetic immune receptor repertoire was used to minimize amplification bias, and any residual bias was removed computationally once sequencing was done. The source study handled its data this way. Custom Python scripts were used to quantify repertoire diversity as the Shannon entropy index. The unsorted, CD4+ and CD8+ repertoires were each analyzed separately, with the exception of combined analyses, where CD4+ and CD8+ sequences were merged in silico. Clonal expansion was defined as at least a 2-fold frequency increase after treatment relative to C1D1, with a pseudocount of 0.5 for undetected baseline clones. Singleton clones were defined as clones with 0 or 1 copy at C1D1, and non-singleton clones were defined as clones with 2 or more copies. Clones expanded in unsorted samples were assigned a CD4+, CD8+ or unknown annotation through matching of protein sequences in sorted samples from the same patient. Diversity changes from C1D1 to C4D1 were tested in paired samples using Wilcoxon tests. TCRdb limited this immuneACCESS table to in-frame rearrangements with V and J called. A share of clones is missing; checked studies link under half to unresolved V genes, and the rest is unexplained. V, J and clone size were drawn from that table, and D and trimming were deduced from the DNA. For this sample there are about 60,000 clones; more than 75% appear just once. The ten most abundant clones make up 9.7% of the sample.

This specimen's time point label, interpreted: cycle 1 day 1 (C1D1), immediately before nivolumab initiation. All trial patients had relapsed after autologous stem cell transplantation, with cohorts A, B and C differing in prior brentuximab vedotin exposure. A total of 56 patients with relapsed/refractory classical Hodgkin lymphoma made up the trial cohort, and each patient's best overall response was complete response, partial response or progressive disease. Single-agent nivolumab was administered to trial patients in the multi-cohort phase II CheckMate 205 trial. Best overall response was determined by an independent review committee according to the 2007 International Working Group response criteria. Trial PBMCs were obtained immediately prior to nivolumab initiation (C1D1) and on therapy at cycle 2 day 1 and cycle 4 day 1. After peripheral blood was drawn into 8 mL Vacutainer Cell Preparation Tubes, PBMCs were isolated by centrifugation and then cryopreserved.

V drops 6 bases and J drops 4 bases, leaving 18 bases in between. CDR1 and CDR2 are read off the germline V gene as MDHEN and SYDVKM. There are 15 amino acids in the CDR3, from cysteine to phenylalanine inclusive. Here the CDR3 DNA is all that survives: 45 bases in frame from base 1. As to this clone: Its antigen remains undetermined. No base-level quality is on record; no much larger clone is a single base apart.

The receptor's source is a human donor with classical Hodgkin lymphoma. The chain couples TRBV28 to TRBJ1-1; 6 matching bases give a weak D call of TRBD1. The sequenced sample was peripheral blood mononuclear cells (PBMCs), obtained at baseline. The DNA sequence is given as TGTGCCAGCAGGAAGGCCATTGGGGGGCGCACTGAAGCTTTCTTT. This sequence encodes CASRKAIGGRTEAFF.